Listed here are 25 T cell receptor beta chains from one sample, sequenced in a study of CD8 T cells in ankylosing spondylitis. TCRdb fed the 5' RACE reads into MiXCR, producing one record per CDR3 protein. The sample has about 460,000 distinct CDR3 sequences; over 4% are singletons. Study results and caveats: A TCR beta motif made of fewer than ten highly homologous variants seemed typical of ankylosing spondylitis blood.

For these TCRs, the target antigens are not known. Sequencing input: blood, either unsorted or a sorted T cell fraction (not recorded which). All receptors come from a male donor with ankylosing spondylitis.

Ten or more counts support this clonotype. J is TRBJ2-1 and V is TRBV5-1, with D perhaps TRBD2 (5 bases). This CDR3 comprises 15 residues. Germline assignment: CDR1 SGHRS and CDR2 YFSETQ. Trimming removed 4 bases from V and 4 bases from J, with 15 bases in between. CDR3 protein: CASSPQLESYNEQFF. CDR3 bases: TGCGCCAGCAGCCCACAACTAGAATCTTACAATGAGCAGTTCTTC.

There are many counts of this clonotype. V and J are TRBV2 and TRBJ2-2; D is undetermined. Trimming removed 1 base at V and 7 bases at J, with 7 bases between. The CDR3 consists of 13 residues. Per germline, CDR1 SNHLY and CDR2 FYNNEI. For the CDR3, the DNA is TGTGCCAGCAGTGAAGAACGATTCGGGGAGCTGTTTTTT. Amino acids: CASSEERFGELFF.

This clonotype was found many times. This chain uses TRBV29-1 with TRBJ2-3, with D possibly TRBD2 on 7 matching bases. The CDR3 length is 15 residues. Per germline, CDR1 SQVTM and CDR2 ANQGSEA. Trimming took 5 bases from V and 2 from J, leaving 17 bases between them. The CDR3 sequence is CSVKGGARVTDTQYF. Written as DNA, the CDR3 is TGCAGCGTTAAAGGGGGGGCGCGGGTCACAGATACGCAGTATTTT.

This clonotype was recorded many times. J is TRBJ1-5 and V is TRBV12-3 or TRBV12-4, with 8 bases aligning to TRBD1. Trimming removed 5 bases from V and 1 base from J; junction bases left unmatched: 4. CDR3 length: 15 amino acids. CDR3 in DNA: TGTGCCAGCAGTAGACAGGGGAAGAGCAATCAGCCCCAGCATTTT. Its translation is CASSRQGKSNQPQHF.

This clonotype was counted ten times or more. This chain connects TRBV12-3 or TRBV12-4 to TRBJ1-4; TRBD1 matches at 8 bases. The CDR3 is 15 amino acids. Trimming removed 6 bases from V and 4 bases from J; junction bases left unmatched: 7. CDR3 sequence (DNA): TGTGCCAGCAGCCTGACAGGGGATCGTAATGAAAAACTGTTTTTT. Translating gives CASSLTGDRNEKLFF.

J is TRBJ2-1 and V is TRBV20-1; possibly TRBD2 for D (5 bases). Germline V lookup: CDR1 DFQATT, CDR2 SNEGSKA (reference sequence). Trimming cost V 6 bases and J 1 base, with 19 bases left between them. The CDR3 contains 16 residues. The CDR3 bases are TGCAGTGCGTGGGGAAAGGGAGCTCAGTCCTACAATGAGCAGTTCTTC. Residues: CSAWGKGAQSYNEQFF.

As to this clonotype: A much larger clone lies a single base off, so this may be a read error. The J gene is TRBJ1-1, the V gene TRBV28, with 8 bases matching TRBD1. The CDR3 covers 13 residues. The junction had 4 bases not matched to a gene; V was cut back by 6 bases and J by 4 bases. Germline V gene lookup returns CDR1 MDHEN and CDR2 SYDVKM. CDR3 region: CASRGQAVTEAFF. CDR3 DNA: TGTGCCAGCAGGGGACAGGCGGTCACTGAAGCTTTCTTT.

This clonotype was counted ten times or more. This chain uses TRBV28 with TRBJ2-4, with 7 positions matching TRBD1. Germline trimming cut 4 bases from V and 8 bases from J; bases unmatched to any gene: 8. The CDR3 length is 14 residues. Germline V gene sequence: CDR1 MDHEN, CDR2 SYDVKM. The CDR3 DNA sequence: TGTGCCAGCAGTTCGACAGGGAAGCTGGACATTCAGTACTTC. Protein sequence: CASSSTGKLDIQYF.

The J gene is TRBJ2-1, the V gene TRBV2; 13 nucleotides line up with TRBD2. The CDR3 has 20 residues. Germline CDR1 and CDR2: SNHLY and FYNNEI. V trimming: 10 bases; J trimming: 0 bases; junction bases outside the gene matches: 18. CDR3 sequence (DNA): TGTGCCACCTCATTCGACCCGACTAGCGGGGGGCATCACTCCTACAATGAGCAGTTCTTC. This codes for CATSFDPTSGGHHSYNEQFF.

This clonotype was seen many times. V is TRBV15 and J is TRBJ2-3; D is undetermined. CDR3 length equals 16 residues. V shed 0 bases and J shed 1 base, with 11 bases lying between them. Per the germline V gene, CDR1 is LNHNV and CDR2 is YYDKDF (reference sequence). The CDR3: CATSRDLSSGTDTQYF. The CDR3 DNA is TGTGCCACCAGCAGAGATCTGTCTAGTGGCACAGATACGCAGTATTTT.

The chain is built from TRBV11-3 and TRBJ2-3, with 9 positions matching TRBD1. Germline CDR1 SGHNT, CDR2 YENEEA. The CDR3 contains 15 residues. V shed 5 bases, J shed 6 bases, and the junction held 9 bases outside the gene matches. CDR3 in amino acids: CASSHPGQGADTQYF. The CDR3 DNA reads TGTGCCAGCAGCCATCCGGGACAGGGAGCGGATACGCAGTATTTT. Full variable domain (remainder filled in from reference TRBV11-3 and TRBJ2-3): EAGVVQSPRYKIIEKKQPVAFWCNPISGHNTLYWYLQNLGQGPELLIRYENEEAVDDSQLPKDRFSAERLKGVDSTLKIQPAELGDSAVYLCASSHPGQGADTQYFGPGTRLTVL.

V is TRBV29-1 and J is TRBJ1-2; D is uncertain. V lost 7 bases and J 4 bases, leaving 16 bases between the germline ends. In germline, CDR1 is SQVTM, CDR2 ANQGSEA. The CDR3 runs to 13 residues. CDR3: CSAGQAPGYGYTF. The CDR3 nucleotides are TGCAGCGCTGGCCAGGCCCCTGGCTATGGCTACACCTTC.

The table lists this clonotype with many counts. This chain joins TRBV4-3 and TRBJ1-2; the match to TRBD1 covers 8 bases. The V gene's germline CDR1 is LGHNA and CDR2 YSLEER. J lost 2 bases, V lost 0 bases, and 5 bases had no gene match. The length of the CDR3 is 16 residues. The CDR3 DNA reads as TGCGCCAGCAGCCAAGACCTACGACAGGGGAACTATGGCTACACCTTC. Amino acids: CASSQDLRQGNYGYTF.

The V gene is TRBV6-1, the J gene TRBJ2-5, with 8 bases identical to TRBD2. Per germline, CDR1 MNHNS and CDR2 SASEGT. The CDR3 is 16 amino acids. V was clipped by 8 bases and J by 4 bases; unmatched bases: 15. CDR3: CASSPSPASGRETQYF. The CDR3 bases are TGTGCCAGCTCCCCTAGCCCGGCTAGCGGGCGAGAGACCCAGTACTTC.

J is TRBJ2-1 and V is TRBV24-1; 14 bases map to TRBD2. The CDR3 contains 19 residues. The germline V gene has CDR1 KGHDR and CDR2 SFDVKD. V dropped 3 bases and J dropped 8; count of bases not matched to a gene: 14. CDR3 residues: CATSDPTSGGAFTSDEQFF. CDR3 sequence (DNA): TGTGCCACCAGTGATCCGACTAGCGGGGGGGCCTTTACCAGCGATGAGCAGTTCTTC.

This clonotype has ten or more counts. This rearrangement joins TRBV5-1 to TRBJ1-2, with D unclear. The CDR3 covers 15 residues. Per germline, CDR1 SGHRS and CDR2 YFSETQ. V was pared by 4 bases and J by 4 bases, with 17 bases between. The CDR3 region has the DNA TGCGCCAGCAGCCTGAACCTTCTCTCGGGCTATGGCTACACCTTC. Translated: CASSLNLLSGYGYTF.

There are a few counts of this clonotype. The V and J genes are TRBV20-1 and TRBJ1-2; D may be TRBD1 (5 bases). CDR1 is DFQATT and CDR2 is SNEGSKA in the germline V gene (reference sequence). Between the trimmed V and J ends, which lost 4 bases and 8 bases, there was a span of 11 bases. The CDR3 contains 11 residues. The CDR3 reads CSATYGAGYTF. CDR3 DNA sequence: TGCAGTGCTACTTACGGGGCCGGCTACACCTTC.

This clonotype was found many times. V is TRBV6-1 and J is TRBJ2-3; TRBD2 matches at 7 bases. Germline V gene sequence: CDR1 MNHNS, CDR2 SASEGT. The CDR3 is 14 amino acids. Trimming took 6 bases from V and 2 from J; bases not matched to a gene: 5. CDR3 region: CASRAGAITDTQYF. The CDR3 DNA reads as TGTGCCAGCAGGGCGGGAGCTATCACAGATACGCAGTATTTT.

This clonotype has a count of ten or more. The V and J genes are TRBV20-1 and TRBJ2-3; D uncertain. Germline values: CDR1 DFQATT, CDR2 SNEGSKA (reference sequence). The length of the CDR3 is 15 residues. V lost 6 bases and J 5 bases, leaving 21 bases between the germline ends. Written as DNA, the CDR3 is TGCAGTGCAACCCCCCGGTCCGGACCGGTAGATACGCAGTATTTT. It codes for CSATPRSGPVDTQYF.

This clonotype was counted only a few times. This chain links TRBV10-3 with TRBJ2-1, with 8 positions matching TRBD2. This CDR3 contains 15 residues. The germline CDR1 and CDR2 sequences are ENHRY and SYGVKD. CDR3 DNA: TGTGCTAAGTTGGGGGGGCCCCGGGGGGGCAATGAGCAGTTCTTC. Residues: CAKLGGPRGGNEQFF.

There are many counts of this clonotype. The V and J genes are TRBV7-2 and TRBJ2-1; perhaps TRBD2 as D (6 bases). V was clipped by 1 base and J by 9 bases, with 16 bases between them. CDR3 size: 15 residues. Germline CDR1 reads SGHTA; CDR2 reads FQGNSA. CDR3 sequence (DNA): TGTGCCAGCAGCTTAGTTTGGCGGCGGGGTGCTGAGCAGTTCTTC. Encoded protein: CASSLVWRRGAEQFF. The entire variable domain, with the rest obtained from reference TRBV7-2 and TRBJ2-1, is as follows: GAGVSQSPSNKVTEKGKDVELRCDPISGHTALYWYRQSLGQGLEFLIYFQGNSAPDKSGLPSDRFSAERTGGSVSTLTIQRTQQEDSAVYLCASSLVWRRGAEQFFGPGTRLTVL.

This rearrangement joins TRBV5-5 to TRBJ1-6; possibly TRBD1 for D (5 bases). Per the germline V gene, CDR1 is SGHKS and CDR2 is YYEKEE (reference sequence). The CDR3 has 16 residues. V was clipped by 0 bases and J by 7 bases, with 14 bases between them. The CDR3 protein is CASSLVAGMTNSPLHF. DNA for the CDR3: TGTGCCAGCAGCTTGGTGGCAGGGATGACGAATTCACCCCTCCACTTT.

This clonotype was detected many times. The J gene is TRBJ1-4, the V gene TRBV18, with D unresolved. Trimming removed 6 bases at V and 5 bases at J, with 7 bases between. The CDR3 length is 12 residues. Germline V gene sequence: CDR1 KGHSH, CDR2 LQKENI. The CDR3 DNA is TGTGCCAGCTCTCAGCAGAATGAAAAACTGTTTTTT. Amino acids: CASSQQNEKLFF.

This clonotype has more than one count but fewer than ten. The rearrangement links TRBV7-8 to TRBJ2-3; a possible D gene is TRBD1 (6 bases). The ends were cut back, 5 bases at V and 0 bases at J, with 18 bases in the middle. CDR1 SGHVS and CDR2 FQNEAQ come from the germline V gene. This CDR3 has 17 residues. The CDR3 spells CASSVHRVYSSTDTQYF. The DNA for the CDR3 is TGTGCCAGCAGCGTACACAGGGTTTATTCTAGCACAGATACGCAGTATTTT.

The gene calls are TRBV5-1 and TRBJ2-5; 12 nucleotides align to TRBD1. Germline V gene lookup returns CDR1 SGHRS and CDR2 YFSETQ. With V trimmed by 4 bases and J by 6 bases, 7 bases remained unmatched. The CDR3 sequence is 15 residues long. CDR3 coding DNA: TGCGCCAGCAGCGCCGGGACAGGGGGCTTACAGACCCAGTACTTC. It yields the protein CASSAGTGGLQTQYF.